The present TCR beta chain was sequenced within a study of cytomegalovirus exposure and HLA in healthy donors. The PCR employed 60 Vbeta primers together with 13 Jbeta primers. The table came from immunoSEQ multiplex PCR; TCRdb's copy has only in-frame clones and leaves some out. The table shows about 150,000 clones, with around 78% occurring only once. Germline-derived CDR1 and CDR2 are SGHTA and FQGNSA. Trimming stripped 4 bases from V and 0 bases from J, with 10 bases between. This CDR3 comprises 15 residues. Sequencing input: PBMCs. J is TRBJ1-3 and V is TRBV7-2, with D uncertain. The clonotype was recovered from a female donor in good health and CMV-seropositive. The CDR3 nucleotides are TGTGCCAGCAGCTCATCCCTCGGCTCTGGAAACACCATATATTTT. It encodes CASSSSLGSGNTIYF.